The present T cell receptor (beta chain) was sequenced within a study of blood T cell repertoires in COVID-19 (dated by TCRdb to 2018 to 2020). Context from the whole study: Samples from collaborators originated in the United States, Italy and Spain and spanned both the acute and convalescent phases of COVID-19. The prospective study material was composed of cDNA or gDNA derived from T cells, B-cell-depleted T cells, or PBMCs. The dataset comprised deeply sampled blood TCRbeta repertoires from subjects exposed to, actively infected with, or recovered from COVID-19. The repertoires were made available in a free public database intended to serve as a resource for research on the immune response to SARS-CoV-2. The samples were drawn from the first 160 participants of the ongoing ImmuneRACE study and from over a thousand subjects provided by 6 global collaborators. A de-identified subject ID, COVID-19 status, age in years and sex were almost always included in the sample metadata. Where available, HLA class I and class II types were obtained from metadata supplied by the sample provider rather than from assay-based typing. Findings and caveats that apply to the study as a whole: Clinical and demographic metadata were provided uncurated, with the amount varying by source and participant.

A word on this clone: The antigen this receptor binds is unknown. No base quality values were provided; no much bigger clone lies one nucleotide off.

TCRbeta CDR3 regions were amplified from genomic DNA by means of the immunoSEQ Assay, a bias-controlled multiplex PCR. Per the authors' processing: Nucleated cell counts per sample were estimated from amplification of reference gene primers within the assay. To quantify the absolute abundance of each unique TCRbeta CDR3 rearrangement, sequence reads were collapsed and filtered. For each sample, productive Simpson clonality was calculated by taking the square root of Simpson's diversity index across productive rearrangements. TCRdb provides this immuneACCESS table in a form limited to in-frame rearrangements. Some clones are lacking; in checked studies, under half of them reflect an unresolved V gene, and why the rest are absent is not known. V and J calls and clone size are as listed in that table; D and trimming were resolved from the DNA. For this sample the table gives 40,000 to 50,000 clones, of which 65% to 80% were detected only once. Of the sample, more than 25% falls within the top ten clones.

As encoded in the germline V gene, CDR1 is KGHDR while CDR2 is SFDVKD. Reading from cysteine to phenylalanine, the CDR3 counts 18 amino acids. Here the CDR3 DNA is all that survives: 54 bases in frame from base 1. Trimming leaves V shorter by 5 bases and J shorter by 2 bases, with the junction holding 9 bases beyond the gene matches. Whole blood was collected in K2EDTA tubes by collaborating institutions according to the institutions' own protocols. For TCRbeta analysis, collaborator samples were shipped as frozen whole blood, as isolated PBMCs, or as DNA extracted from either sample type. The sequenced sample consisted of peripheral blood. Recombination joined TRBV24-1 with TRBJ2-2, and 11 bases in between align with TRBD2. This TCR was recovered from a man between 65 and 85 years old with acute or convalescent COVID-19. The CDR3 reads CATSAASGRTVNTGELFF. The base sequence is TGTGCCACCAGTGCGGCTAGCGGGAGGACAGTTAACACCGGGGAGCTGTTTTTT.